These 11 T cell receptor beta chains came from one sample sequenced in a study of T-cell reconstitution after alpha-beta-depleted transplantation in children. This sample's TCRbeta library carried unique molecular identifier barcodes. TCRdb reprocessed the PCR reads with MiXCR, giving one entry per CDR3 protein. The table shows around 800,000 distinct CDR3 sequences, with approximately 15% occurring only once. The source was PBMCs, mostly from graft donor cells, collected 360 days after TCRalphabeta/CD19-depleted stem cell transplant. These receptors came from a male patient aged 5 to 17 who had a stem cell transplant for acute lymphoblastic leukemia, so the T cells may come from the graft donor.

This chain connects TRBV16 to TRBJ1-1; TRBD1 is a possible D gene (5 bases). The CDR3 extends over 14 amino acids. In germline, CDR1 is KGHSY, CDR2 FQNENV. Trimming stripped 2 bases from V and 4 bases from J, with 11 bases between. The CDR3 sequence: CASSQIEGPTEAFF. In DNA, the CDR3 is TGTGCCAGCAGCCAAATAGAGGGGCCCACTGAAGCTTTCTTT.

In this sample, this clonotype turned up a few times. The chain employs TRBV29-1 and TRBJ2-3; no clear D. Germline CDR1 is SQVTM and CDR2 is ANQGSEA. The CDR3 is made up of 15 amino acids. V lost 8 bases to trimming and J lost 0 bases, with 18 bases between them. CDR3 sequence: CSTLRSRRSTDTQYF. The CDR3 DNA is TGCAGCACCCTAAGATCCCGGAGAAGCACAGATACGCAGTATTTT.

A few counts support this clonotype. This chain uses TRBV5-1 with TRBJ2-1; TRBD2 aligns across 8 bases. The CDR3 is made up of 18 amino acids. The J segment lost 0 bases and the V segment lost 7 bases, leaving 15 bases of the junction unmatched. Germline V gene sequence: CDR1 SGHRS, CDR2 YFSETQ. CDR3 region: CASGGSDVAGSSYNEQFF. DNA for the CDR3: TGCGCCAGCGGTGGGTCCGACGTAGCGGGATCCTCCTACAATGAGCAGTTCTTC.

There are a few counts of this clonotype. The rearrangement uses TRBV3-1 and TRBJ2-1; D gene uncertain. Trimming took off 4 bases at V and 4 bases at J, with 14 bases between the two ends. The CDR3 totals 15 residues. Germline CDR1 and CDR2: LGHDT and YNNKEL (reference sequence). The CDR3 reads CASSRGHYPYNEQFF. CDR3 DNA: TGTGCCAGCAGCCGCGGTCACTACCCTTACAATGAGCAGTTCTTC.

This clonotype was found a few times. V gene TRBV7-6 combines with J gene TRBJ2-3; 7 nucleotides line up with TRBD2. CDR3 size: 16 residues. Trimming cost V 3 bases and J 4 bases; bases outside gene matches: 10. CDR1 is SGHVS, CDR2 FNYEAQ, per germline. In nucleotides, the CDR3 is TGTGCCAGCAGCTTCCCGGGGGGTAACGCAGCAGATACGCAGTATTTT. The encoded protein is CASSFPGGNAADTQYF.

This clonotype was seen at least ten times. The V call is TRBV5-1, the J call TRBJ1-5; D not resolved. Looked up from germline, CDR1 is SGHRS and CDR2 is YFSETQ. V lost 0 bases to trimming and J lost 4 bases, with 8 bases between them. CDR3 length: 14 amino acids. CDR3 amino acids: CASSLDLGNQPQHF. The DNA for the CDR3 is TGCGCCAGCAGCTTGGATCTGGGAAATCAGCCCCAGCATTTT.

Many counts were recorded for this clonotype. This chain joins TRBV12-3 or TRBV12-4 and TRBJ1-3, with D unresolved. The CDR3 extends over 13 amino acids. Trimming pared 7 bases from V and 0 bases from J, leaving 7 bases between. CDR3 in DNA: TGTGCCAGCAAGGCGACCTCTGGAAACACCATATATTTT. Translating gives CASKATSGNTIYF.

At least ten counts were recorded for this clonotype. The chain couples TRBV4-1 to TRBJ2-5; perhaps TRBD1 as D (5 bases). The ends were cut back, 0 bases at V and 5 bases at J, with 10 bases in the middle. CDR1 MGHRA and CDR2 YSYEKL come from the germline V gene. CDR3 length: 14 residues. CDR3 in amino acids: CASSQDRTIETQYF. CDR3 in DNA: TGCGCCAGCAGCCAAGATAGGACAATCGAGACCCAGTACTTC.

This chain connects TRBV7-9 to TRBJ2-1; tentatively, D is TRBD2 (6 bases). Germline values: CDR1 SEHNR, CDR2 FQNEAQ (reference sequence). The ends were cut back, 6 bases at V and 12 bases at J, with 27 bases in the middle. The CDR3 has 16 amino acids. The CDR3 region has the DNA TGTGCCAGCAGACCTCGGACTATCCTGGGGGTTCTGGGGCAGTTCTTC. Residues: CASRPRTILGVLGQFF.

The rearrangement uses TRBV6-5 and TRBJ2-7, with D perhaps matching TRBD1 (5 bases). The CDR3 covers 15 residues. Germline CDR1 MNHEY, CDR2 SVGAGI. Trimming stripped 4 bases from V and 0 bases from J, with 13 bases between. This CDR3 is CASSSLDSRSYEQYF. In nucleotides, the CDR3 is TGTGCCAGCAGTTCTCTCGACAGTCGCTCCTACGAGCAGTACTTC.

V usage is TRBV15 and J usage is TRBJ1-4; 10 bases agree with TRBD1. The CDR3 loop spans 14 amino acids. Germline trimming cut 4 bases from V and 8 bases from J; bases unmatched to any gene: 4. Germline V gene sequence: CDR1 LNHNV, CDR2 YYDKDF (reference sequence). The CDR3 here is CATSKGQGEEKLFF. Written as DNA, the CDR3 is TGTGCCACCAGCAAAGGACAGGGGGAAGAAAAACTGTTTTTT. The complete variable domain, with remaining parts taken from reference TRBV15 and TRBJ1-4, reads DAMVIQNPRYQVTQFGKPVTLSCSQTLNHNVMYWYQQKSSQAPKLLFHYYDKDFNNEADTPDNFQSRRPNTSFCFLDIRSPGLGDTAMYLCATSKGQGEEKLFFGSGTQLSVL.